This record covers a single TCR beta chain. These data originate in a study of blood T cell repertoires in COVID-19. The wider study: Specimens from acute and convalescent COVID-19 originated in the United States, Italy and Spain.

The repertoire was sequenced with immunoSEQ multiplex PCR; TCRdb's copy has only in-frame clones and lacks some. The sample lists some 42,000 clones; roughly 76% were seen once. The source is a woman in her seventies with acute or convalescent COVID-19. Specimen: peripheral blood.

CDR3 protein: CATSKITGTGSYEQYF. The CDR3 coding sequence is TGTGCCACCAGCAAAATTACCGGGACAGGGTCCTACGAGCAGTACTTC. The V and J genes are TRBV15 and TRBJ2-7; 9 bases map to TRBD1. The V and J ends lost 4 bases and 1 base, in that order; junction bases with no gene match: 8. The CDR3 extends over 16 amino acids. In germline, CDR1 is LNHNV, CDR2 YYDKDF (reference sequence).